This TCR beta chain was recovered during a study of blood T cells in healthy people across ages. Study conclusions and caveats: Higher naive T cell percentage went strongly together with higher TCR beta diversity. Long-lived donors exceeded aged donors in naive CD4+ cells and diversity.

The use of a sample-barcoded 5' primer and a J-beta primer mix characterized a second PCR of roughly 6 to 11 cycles. TCRdb analysed the 5' RACE reads with MiXCR anew, one entry per CDR3 protein. The data show about 830,000 distinct CDR3 sequences, about 62% seen once. This clonotype was counted only a few times. Its specificity is not known. Researchers isolated at least 6.5 million PBMCs per sample. Per germline, CDR1 LGHNA and CDR2 YSLEER. The CDR3 totals 14 residues. Trimming took 4 bases from V and 6 from J; bases not matched to a gene: 9. The clonotype was recovered from a man aged 25 to 40 in good health. The rearrangement uses TRBV4-3 and TRBJ2-7, with 7 bases lining up with TRBD1. What was sequenced was blood. The CDR3 bases are TGCGCCAGCAGCCTAAGACAGGGCTCCAGCGAGCAGTACTTC. Its translation: CASSLRQGSSEQYF.